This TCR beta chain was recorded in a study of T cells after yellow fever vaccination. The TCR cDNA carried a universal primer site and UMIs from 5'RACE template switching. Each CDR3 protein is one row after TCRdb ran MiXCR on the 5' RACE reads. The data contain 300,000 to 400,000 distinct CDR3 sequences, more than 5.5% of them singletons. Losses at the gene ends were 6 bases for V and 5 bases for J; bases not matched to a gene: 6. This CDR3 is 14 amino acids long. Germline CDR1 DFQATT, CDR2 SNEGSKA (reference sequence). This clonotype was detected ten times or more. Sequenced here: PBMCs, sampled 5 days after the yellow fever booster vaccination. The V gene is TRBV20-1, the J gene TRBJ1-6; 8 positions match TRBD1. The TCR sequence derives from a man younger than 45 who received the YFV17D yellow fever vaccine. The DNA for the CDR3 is TGCAGTGCAGAGACGGACAGGGATAATTCACCCCTCCACTTT. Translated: CSAETDRDNSPLHF.